The 16 T cell receptor beta chains listed next were all sequenced from one sample in a study of stem cell transplantation in POMP-related autoinflammatory disease (dated by TCRdb to 2020 to 2022). To prepare the library, the immunoSEQ multiplex PCR assay was applied. Drawn from immuneACCESS, this table holds only the in-frame rearrangements with V and J called that TCRdb kept. Clones are partly lost; checked studies trace under half to an unresolved V gene and leave the rest unexplained. The sample contains over 60,000 clones, approximately 91% of them found a single time. Roughly 0.7% of the sample is taken by the ten largest. This specimen's time point label, per the study, means: after hematopoietic stem cell transplant. The specimen was CD4+ T cells from PBMCs, collected after stem cell transplantation. The receptors shown here come from a human patient with POMP-related autoinflammation and immune dysregulation (PRAID). Following a transplant, some T cells may be graft donor cells, not patient cells.

The chain joins TRBV28 to TRBJ1-5, with 8 positions matching TRBD1. Germline CDR1 reads MDHEN; CDR2 reads SYDVKM. The length of the CDR3 is 14 residues. The trim removed 6 bases at V and 6 bases at J, leaving 7 bases unmatched. CDR3: CASRRTGLAQPQHF. CDR3 nucleotides: TGTGCCAGCAGGAGGACAGGGCTGGCTCAGCCCCAGCATTTT.

The genes are TRBV9 and TRBJ2-2; D not certain. The CDR3 is 14 amino acids. Germline-derived CDR1 and CDR2 are SGDLS and YYNGEE. Trimming shortened V by 2 bases and J by 6 bases, and 11 bases separated the two germline ends. CDR3 sequence (DNA): TGTGCCAGCAGCGTGGAAGGGATCTCCGGGGAGCTGTTTTTT. It specifies CASSVEGISGELFF.

The rearrangement links TRBV7-6 to TRBJ2-2; 8 nucleotides line up with TRBD2. The CDR3 extends over 16 amino acids. J lost 8 bases, V lost 4 bases, and 12 bases had no gene match. Germline CDR1 SGHVS, CDR2 FNYEAQ. CDR3 DNA sequence: TGTGCCAGCAGCTCATGGACTAGCAGGTCGTCTGGGGAGCTGTTTTTT. Its translation is CASSSWTSRSSGELFF.

The chain combines TRBV10-2 with TRBJ2-1, with 9 bases fitting TRBD1. Germline values: CDR1 WSHSY, CDR2 SAAADI. V lost 4 bases to trimming and J lost 8 bases; unmatched junction nucleotides: 12. This CDR3 has 16 residues. The CDR3 protein is CASSGGPGTGSDEQFF. The CDR3, as DNA: TGCGCCAGCAGTGGTGGCCCCGGGACAGGGAGTGATGAGCAGTTCTTC.

The J gene is TRBJ2-7, the V gene TRBV9; 9 bases map to TRBD2. CDR1 is SGDLS and CDR2 is YYNGEE in the germline V gene. Trimming at V came to 4 bases and at J to 5 bases, leaving 10 bases not matched to a gene. CDR3 length: 15 amino acids. As DNA, the CDR3 is TGTGCCAGCAGCCCAACGGCTAGCGGGGTCCACGAGCAGTACTTC. It is translated as CASSPTASGVHEQYF.

This rearrangement joins TRBV28 to TRBJ2-5, with 14 bases aligning to TRBD2. Germline CDR1 MDHEN, CDR2 SYDVKM. The CDR3 sequence is 17 residues long. The V gene end was trimmed by 1 base and the J gene end by 2 bases; junction bases not matched to a gene: 3. Here the CDR3 reads CASSLFRLAGGQETQYF. CDR3 DNA: TGTGCCAGCAGTTTATTCCGACTAGCGGGGGGGCAAGAGACCCAGTACTTC. Full variable domain (remainder filled in from reference TRBV28 and TRBJ2-5): DVKVTQSSRYLVKRTGEKVFLECVQDMDHENMFWYRQDPGLGLRLIYFSYDVKMKEKGDIPEGYSVSREKKERFSLILESASTNQTSMYLCASSLFRLAGGQETQYFGPGTRLLVL.

The chain employs TRBV11-2 and TRBJ1-1; maybe TRBD1 (6 bases). The CDR3 has 15 amino acids. V lost 7 bases and J 1 base, leaving 16 bases between the germline ends. Germline lookup yields CDR1 SGHAT and CDR2 FQNNGV. CDR3 loop: CASKPVSGANTEAFF. The DNA of the CDR3 is TGTGCCAGCAAACCCGTGTCGGGGGCGAACACTGAAGCTTTCTTT.

J is TRBJ2-6 and V is TRBV10-3, with D unresolved. The V and J ends lost 4 bases and 1 base respectively, with 14 bases between them. The germline gives CDR1 ENHRY, CDR2 SYGVKD. The CDR3 is made up of 17 amino acids. The DNA for the CDR3 is TGTGCCATCAGTGCCACCAACCCTCGGTCTGGGGCCAACGTCCTGACTTTC. It yields the protein CAISATNPRSGANVLTF.

J is TRBJ2-5 and V is TRBV2; D unresolved. The V gene lost 7 bases and the J gene lost 2 bases, with 11 bases spanning the gap. CDR1 is SNHLY and CDR2 is FYNNEI in the germline V gene. The CDR3 spans 13 residues. The CDR3: CASTEGSQETQYF. The CDR3 nucleotides read TGTGCCAGCACCGAAGGGTCTCAAGAGACCCAGTACTTC.

This chain connects TRBV25-1 to TRBJ2-3; 7 nucleotides line up with TRBD1. Germline V lookup: CDR1 MGHDK, CDR2 SYGVNS. This CDR3 has 16 amino acids. J gave up 3 bases and V 8 bases, and 14 bases lay outside the gene matches. CDR3 in amino acids: CASRPHPGQNTDTQYF. The CDR3 bases are TGTGCCAGCCGGCCCCACCCGGGACAGAATACAGATACGCAGTATTTT.

The chain has TRBV10-3 and TRBJ1-5, with D unresolved. V shed 10 bases and J shed 12 bases, with 16 bases lying between them. The V gene's germline CDR1 is ENHRY and CDR2 SYGVKD. CDR3 length equals 11 residues. The CDR3 sequence is CATGTTEFQHF. CDR3 nucleotides: TGTGCCACCGGCACTACCGAATTCCAGCATTTT.

As to this clone: The junction and the germline gene differ at one end; a read error may be behind it. This rearrangement joins TRBV11-2 to TRBJ2-3; 8 nucleotides line up with TRBD2. CDR1 and CDR2 from the germline V gene are SGHAT and FQNNGV. CDR3 size: 15 residues. The CDR3 region is CASSRAGEGTYTQYF. CDR3 in DNA: TGTGCCAGCAGCCGAGCGGGGGAGGGCACATATACGCAGTATTTT.

The DNA of the CDR3 is TGTGCCAGTAGTATGGGGAAAGCTTCCTCTAATGAAAAACTGTTTTTT. It is translated as CASSMGKASSNEKLFF. The rearrangement uses TRBV19 and TRBJ1-4; D is unresolved. CDR1 LNHDA and CDR2 SQIVND come from the germline V gene (reference sequence). The V gene lost 3 bases and the J gene lost 3 bases, with 14 bases spanning the gap. The CDR3 is made up of 16 amino acids.

The chain employs TRBV9 and TRBJ2-1; D is possibly TRBD1 (5 bases). V was clipped by 4 bases and J by 7 bases, with 12 bases between them. The CDR3 is made up of 13 amino acids. From germline, CDR1 is SGDLS and CDR2 YYNGEE. The CDR3 protein is CASSTLPGNEQFF. The CDR3 nucleotides are TGTGCCAGCAGCACCCTGCCAGGGAATGAGCAGTTCTTC.

The chain couples TRBV2 to TRBJ2-1, with TRBD2 matching 9 bases. The CDR3 sequence is 16 residues long. Germline V lookup: CDR1 SNHLY, CDR2 FYNNEI. The V gene end was trimmed by 7 bases and the J gene end by 4 bases; junction bases not matched to a gene: 11. CDR3 sequence: CASTNTLAGLYNEQFF. The CDR3 coding sequence is TGTGCCAGCACGAACACCCTAGCGGGGCTTTACAATGAGCAGTTCTTC.

This chain links TRBV11-2 with TRBJ2-1, with D possibly being TRBD1 (9 bases). The germline gives CDR1 SGHAT, CDR2 FQNNGV. CDR3 length equals 16 residues. Deletions cut 4 bases from V and 6 bases from J, with 19 bases between. CDR3 sequence: CASSYRGQRESNEQFF. CDR3 bases: TGTGCCAGCAGCTACAGGGGGCAGCGGGAGTCCAATGAGCAGTTCTTC.